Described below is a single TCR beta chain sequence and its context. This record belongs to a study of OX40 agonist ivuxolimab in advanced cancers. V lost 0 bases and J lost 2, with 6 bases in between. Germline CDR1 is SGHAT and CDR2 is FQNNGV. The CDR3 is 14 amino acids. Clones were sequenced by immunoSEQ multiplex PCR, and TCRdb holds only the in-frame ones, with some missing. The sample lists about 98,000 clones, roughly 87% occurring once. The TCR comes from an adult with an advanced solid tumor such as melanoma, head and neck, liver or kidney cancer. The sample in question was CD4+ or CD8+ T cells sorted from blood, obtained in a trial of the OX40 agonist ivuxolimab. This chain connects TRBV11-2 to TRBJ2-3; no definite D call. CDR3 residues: CASSLDPDTDTQYF. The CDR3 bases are TGTGCCAGCAGCTTAGACCCGGACACAGATACGCAGTATTTT.